This section outlines one T cell receptor beta chain sequence together with its context. Only in-frame clones appear in the TCRdb table, and some are missing; sequencing was by immunoSEQ multiplex PCR. The sample has around 71,000 clones; approximately 90% are singletons. This sample is drawn from a study of control samples from healthy donors and cancer patients. CDR1 is MNHNS, CDR2 SASEGT, per germline. The CDR3 loop spans 14 amino acids. Trimming removed 2 bases from V and 2 bases from J, with 4 bases in between. This TCR came from a woman between 45 and 65 years old with colorectal cancer. The sequencing input was PBMCs. The V gene is TRBV6-1, the J gene TRBJ2-6; D is unclear. The CDR3 sequence: CASSESAGANVLTF. As DNA, the CDR3 is TGTGCCAGCAGTGAATCAGCTGGGGCCAACGTCCTGACTTTC.